What follows are 5 T cell receptor beta chains derived from one specimen sequenced in a study of blood T cell repertoires in COVID-19. Method: immunoSEQ multiplex PCR; TCRdb's copy keeps in-frame clones and lacks some. Of fewer than 300,000 clones listed, approximately 85% are singletons. Sequencing was performed on PBMCs or T cells enriched from blood (not recorded which). The receptor set was obtained from a woman aged 25-40 years who had recovered from COVID-19.

This chain uses TRBV7-9 with TRBJ2-7; possible D gene TRBD2, 5 bases. V lost 0 bases, J lost 3 bases, and 15 bases lay in between. The CDR3 consists of 16 residues. CDR1 is SEHNR, CDR2 FQNEAQ, per germline (reference sequence). The CDR3 loop is CASSLAIKVRDYEQYF. CDR3 nucleotides: TGTGCCAGCAGCTTAGCAATAAAGGTGAGGGACTACGAGCAGTACTTC.

In DNA form, the CDR3 reads TGCGCCAGCAGCTTGGCGGACAGGCTTGAGACTGAAAAACTGTTTTTT. It encodes CASSLADRLETEKLFF. The chain links TRBV5-1 to TRBJ1-4; 7 bases are shared with TRBD1. This CDR3 is 16 amino acids long. Unmatched junction bases numbered 9, after V lost 0 bases and J lost 7 bases. CDR1 is SGHRS, CDR2 YFSETQ, per germline.

V and J are TRBV28 and TRBJ1-1; D is uncertain. Germline loops: CDR1 MDHEN, CDR2 SYDVKM. Between the trimmed V and J ends, which lost 11 bases and 11 bases, there was a span of 12 bases. CDR3 length: 9 amino acids. The CDR3 DNA reads as TGTGCCGTGGGGAGCGTGGCTTTCTTT. Its protein product is CAVGSVAFF.

The V gene is TRBV6-4, the J gene TRBJ1-5; D possibly corresponds to TRBD1 (6 bases). The V end lost 11 bases, the J end lost 4 bases, and 18 bases lay between the germline ends. The CDR3 loop spans 14 amino acids. Germline lookup yields CDR1 MRHNA and CDR2 SNTAGT. CDR3 nucleotide sequence: TGTGCCTCCTGGGACATAGGACTTAATCAGCCCCAGCATTTT. Encoded protein: CASWDIGLNQPQHF.

The chain recombines TRBV15 with TRBJ2-5; the D gene is possibly TRBD1 (7 bases). The germline gives CDR1 LNHNV, CDR2 YYDKDF (reference sequence). The CDR3 extends over 12 amino acids. V lost 8 bases and J 4 bases, leaving 11 bases between the germline ends. In nucleotides, the CDR3 is TGTGCCACCCAGGGGGGCGCAGAGACCCAGTACTTC. Protein sequence: CATQGGAETQYF.